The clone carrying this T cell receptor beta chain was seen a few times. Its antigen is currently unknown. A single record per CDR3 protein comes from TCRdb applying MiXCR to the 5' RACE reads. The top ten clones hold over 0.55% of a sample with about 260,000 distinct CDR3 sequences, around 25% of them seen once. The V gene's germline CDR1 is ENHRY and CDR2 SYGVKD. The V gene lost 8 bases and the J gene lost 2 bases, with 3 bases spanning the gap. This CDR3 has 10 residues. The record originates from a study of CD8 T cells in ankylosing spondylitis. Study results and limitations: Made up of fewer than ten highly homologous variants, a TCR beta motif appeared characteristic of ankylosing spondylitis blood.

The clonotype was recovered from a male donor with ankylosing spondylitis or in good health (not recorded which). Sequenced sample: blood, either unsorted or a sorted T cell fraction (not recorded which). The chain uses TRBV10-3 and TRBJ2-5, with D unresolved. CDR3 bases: TGTGCCATCGGTCAAGAGACCCAGTACTTC. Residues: CAIGQETQYF.